Shown below are 27 T cell receptor beta chains from a single sample sequenced in a study of shared clonotypes between healthy human individuals. TCRdb's copy holds only in-frame clones and misses some; the assay was immunoSEQ multiplex PCR. This repertoire shows approximately 2,300,000 clones, 80% to 95% found once; its top ten account for around 0.4%. Sequenced sample: naive CD4+ T cells from PBMCs. Subset specified: CD45RA+ positively selected. Receptor source: a man between 18 and 29 years old in good health. Some clones in this sample may be carry-over from other donors' samples.

This rearrangement joins TRBV19 to TRBJ2-7, with TRBD1 matching over 10 bases. CDR1 and CDR2 from the germline V gene are LNHDA and SQIVND (reference sequence). The CDR3 has 16 amino acids. The V segment lost 5 bases and the J segment 1 base; nucleotides outside the gene matches: 8. The CDR3 coding sequence is TGTGCCAGTAGTGACCAGGGACAGGGGAAGTCCTACGAGCAGTACTTC. Amino acids: CASSDQGQGKSYEQYF.

Notes on this clone: The same CDR3 is also encoded by other DNA sequences in this sample. This rearrangement joins TRBV9 to TRBJ2-5, with D perhaps assigned TRBD1 or TRBD2 (5 bases each). V was cut by 0 bases and J by 4 bases, with 10 bases left in between. The CDR3 is 14 amino acids. The germline CDR1 and CDR2 sequences are SGDLS and YYNGEE. CDR3 DNA sequence: TGTGCCAGCAGCGTAGTGGGGGAAGGAGAGACCCAGTACTTC. Its protein is CASSVVGEGETQYF. The variable domain in full, with the rest retrieved from reference TRBV9 and TRBJ2-5, is DSGVTQTPKHLITATGQRVTLRCSPRSGDLSVYWYQQSLDQGLQFLIQYYNGEERAKGNILERFSAQQFPDLHSELNLSSLELGDSALYFCASSVVGEGETQYFGPGTRLLVL.

This chain links TRBV6-5 with TRBJ1-4; D not resolved. The CDR3 sequence is 13 residues long. V was shortened by 2 bases and J by 7 bases, with 8 bases between the two germline ends. CDR1 and CDR2 (germline): MNHEY, SVGAGI. The CDR3 nucleotides are TGTGCCAGCAGTTACGAGGGAAGTGAAAAACTGTTTTTT. This codes for CASSYEGSEKLFF.

J is TRBJ1-4 and V is TRBV28; maybe TRBD1 (6 bases). Germline values: CDR1 MDHEN, CDR2 SYDVKM. There are 17 residues in the CDR3. V lost 3 bases to trimming and J lost 0 bases, with 14 bases between them. Here the CDR3 reads CASSLGGASATNEKLFF. In DNA form, the CDR3 reads TGTGCCAGCAGTTTGGGGGGGGCAAGTGCAACTAATGAAAAACTGTTTTTT.

The gene calls are TRBV5-1 and TRBJ1-1; a possible D gene is TRBD1 (5 bases). Per the germline V gene, CDR1 is SGHRS and CDR2 is YFSETQ. Trimming stripped 0 bases from V and 7 bases from J, with 13 bases between. This CDR3 spans 14 amino acids. This chain's CDR3 is CASSLGQYEGEAFF. Here the CDR3 DNA reads TGCGCCAGCAGCTTGGGACAGTATGAGGGTGAAGCTTTCTTT.

As for this clone: Other DNA sequences in the same sample also yield this CDR3. The chain joins TRBV2 to TRBJ1-5; no clear D. There are 11 residues in the CDR3. The germline V gene has CDR1 SNHLY and CDR2 FYNNEI. Trimming took 3 bases from V and 9 from J, leaving 6 bases between them. In DNA form, the CDR3 reads TGTGCCAGCAGTGACGATGGGCCCCAGCATTTT. It encodes CASSDDGPQHF.

This chain joins TRBV7-9 and TRBJ1-1; D remains unclear. V lost 4 bases and J lost 9, with 12 bases in between. The germline V gene encodes CDR1 SEHNR and CDR2 FQNEAQ (reference sequence). The CDR3 contains 12 residues. The CDR3 sequence is CASSWALRQAFF. The CDR3 nucleotides read TGTGCCAGCAGCTGGGCCCTCAGGCAAGCTTTCTTT.

The rearrangement links TRBV7-3 to TRBJ2-7; 7 bases line up with TRBD1. The CDR3 contains 14 residues. J lost 6 bases, V lost 5 bases, and 10 bases had no gene match. From germline, CDR1 is SGHTA and CDR2 FQGTGA. In nucleotides, the CDR3 is TGTGCCAGCAGCCCCGGACAGGCCAGTAGCGAGCAGTACTTC. Protein sequence: CASSPGQASSEQYF.

The CDR3 DNA follows: TGTGCCAGCAGCTTCGGAGCATACGGGGATAGCAATCAGCCCCAGCATTTT. It encodes CASSFGAYGDSNQPQHF. This chain joins TRBV5-6 and TRBJ1-5; the D is unclear. The CDR3 has 17 residues. Deletions cut 2 bases from V and 0 bases from J, with 15 bases between. Germline loops: CDR1 SGHDT, CDR2 YYEEEE.

V is TRBV4-1 and J is TRBJ2-1; either TRBD1 or TRBD2 may fit D (7 bases each). Between the trimmed V and J ends, which lost 4 bases and 3 bases, there was a span of 13 bases. CDR1 MGHRA and CDR2 YSYEKL come from the germline V gene. The CDR3 contains 15 residues. The chain's CDR3 is CASSREGQSYNEQFF. The CDR3 DNA follows: TGCGCCAGCAGCCGGGAGGGACAGAGCTACAATGAGCAGTTCTTC.

The chain recombines TRBV11-2 with TRBJ2-5; 7 bases line up with TRBD2. Germline V gives CDR1 SGHAT, CDR2 FQNNGV. Trimming took 6 bases from V and 3 from J; bases not matched to a gene: 4. This CDR3 region has 13 residues. CDR3 residues: CASRGLAEETQYF. In DNA, the CDR3 is TGTGCCAGCAGAGGGCTAGCGGAAGAGACCCAGTACTTC.

V gene TRBV7-3 combines with J gene TRBJ1-2, with D perhaps TRBD1 (6 bases). The CDR3 has 15 amino acids. Trimming cost V 3 bases and J 0 bases, with 11 bases left between them. CDR1 SGHTA and CDR2 FQGTGA come from the germline V gene. CDR3 amino acids: CASSFGGGSNYGYTF. The CDR3 DNA reads as TGTGCCAGCAGCTTTGGAGGGGGTTCTAACTATGGCTACACCTTC.

The chain employs TRBV2 and TRBJ1-4; D gene uncertain. CDR3 length: 11 residues. Trimming left V 6 bases short and J 5 bases short, with 4 bases between. The germline gives CDR1 SNHLY, CDR2 FYNNEI. CDR3 nucleotide sequence: TGTGCCAGCAGGCGCAATGAAAAACTGTTTTTT. Amino acid sequence: CASRRNEKLFF.

The genes are TRBV27 and TRBJ2-7; no firm D call. Trimming took 5 bases from V and 2 from J, leaving 7 bases between them. The CDR3 runs to 12 residues. Looked up from germline, CDR1 is MNHEY and CDR2 is SMNVEV (reference sequence). The CDR3 sequence: CASSLYTYEQYF. In DNA, the CDR3 is TGTGCCAGCAGTCTCTATACCTACGAGCAGTACTTC.

This clone was seen a single time. The V and J genes are TRBV7-2 and TRBJ1-4; D remains unclear. The CDR3 spans 15 residues. Germline V gene data show CDR1 as SGHTA and CDR2 as FQGNSA. Trimming shortened V by 5 bases and J by 0 bases, and 10 bases separated the two germline ends. This chain's CDR3 is CASSPSYATNEKLFF. The CDR3 DNA reads TGTGCCAGCAGCCCCTCTTACGCAACTAATGAAAAACTGTTTTTT.

The J gene is TRBJ2-7, the V gene TRBV4-3; TRBD1 matches at 11 bases. Germline V gene sequence: CDR1 LGHNA, CDR2 YSLEER. Trimming removed 3 bases from V and 3 bases from J; junction bases left unmatched: 7. The CDR3 loop spans 16 amino acids. CDR3 region: CASSQARTGGGYEQYF. The CDR3, as DNA: TGCGCCAGCAGCCAGGCCCGGACAGGGGGCGGCTACGAGCAGTACTTC.

The genes are TRBV12-5 and TRBJ2-1; D uncertain. CDR1 LGHNT and CDR2 FRNRAP come from the germline V gene. The CDR3 covers 15 residues. The ends were cut back, 7 bases at V and 8 bases at J, with 21 bases in the middle. The CDR3 DNA is TGTGCTAGTGCCCCGCCGGCCATACAGTCCCATGAGCAGTTCTTC. Translated: CASAPPAIQSHEQFF.

In its sample, this clone was seen a few times. Other DNA sequences in the same sample also yield this CDR3. The rearrangement joins TRBV5-1 to TRBJ2-2, with 7 bases matching TRBD1. Germline lookup yields CDR1 SGHRS and CDR2 YFSETQ. V was clipped by 5 bases and J by 4 bases; unmatched bases: 2. There are 13 residues in the CDR3. This chain's CDR3 is CASSRDSTGELFF. As DNA, the CDR3 is TGCGCCAGCAGTCGGGACAGCACCGGGGAGCTGTTTTTT.

The chain has TRBV19 and TRBJ2-2; TRBD2 matches at 9 bases. Germline trimming cut 6 bases from V and 5 bases from J; bases unmatched to any gene: 4. The CDR3 extends over 14 amino acids. From germline, CDR1 is LNHDA and CDR2 SQIVND (reference sequence). The CDR3 region is CASSFSGRTGELFF. The DNA of the CDR3 is TGTGCCAGTAGCTTTAGCGGGAGAACCGGGGAGCTGTTTTTT.

The chain links TRBV7-7 to TRBJ2-2; 7 bases match TRBD1. Trimming at V came to 5 bases and at J to 4 bases, leaving 4 bases not matched to a gene. The CDR3 totals 14 residues. The V gene's germline CDR1 is SSHAT and CDR2 FNYEAQ (reference sequence). Here the CDR3 DNA reads TGTGCCAGCAGCCCACAGGGGCGCACCGGGGAGCTGTTTTTT. Translation: CASSPQGRTGELFF.

The CDR3 region is CASSNPSWGYTF. Written as DNA, the CDR3 is TGTGCCAGCAGCAATCCAAGTTGGGGCTACACCTTC. The chain carries TRBV7-9 and TRBJ1-2; D call uncertain. This CDR3 comprises 12 residues. Germline assignment: CDR1 SEHNR and CDR2 FQNEAQ (reference sequence). Trimming pared 5 bases from V and 8 bases from J, leaving 12 bases between.

This clone was seen a single time. In the same sample, other DNA sequences code for this CDR3. The chain is built from TRBV28 and TRBJ1-1; maybe TRBD1 (6 bases). Germline V CDR1 and CDR2: MDHEN, SYDVKM. The CDR3 extends over 14 amino acids. V was pared by 4 bases and J by 0 bases, with 9 bases between. DNA for the CDR3: TGTGCCAGCAGTTCAGGACAGCTGAACACTGAAGCTTTCTTT. This codes for CASSSGQLNTEAFF.

The chain employs TRBV19 and TRBJ1-2; D is perhaps TRBD1 (5 bases). This CDR3 spans 14 amino acids. The germline V and J ends were trimmed by 10 bases and 9 bases, with 24 bases remaining between them. Germline V gene sequence: CDR1 LNHDA, CDR2 SQIVND (reference sequence). In DNA, the CDR3 is TGTGCCACCGCGACAGAATTAAACTATGGGAGCTACACCTTC. Residues: CATATELNYGSYTF.

This clone has only a few counts. This sequence joins TRBV18 and TRBJ1-5; 8 bases line up with TRBD1. The CDR3 covers 15 residues. The germline CDR1 and CDR2 sequences are KGHSH and LQKENI. Unmatched junction bases numbered 5, after V lost 6 bases and J lost 1 base. The CDR3 is CASSGGQASNQPQHF. CDR3 DNA sequence: TGTGCCAGCTCGGGGGGACAGGCAAGCAATCAGCCCCAGCATTTT. The full variable domain, in which reference TRBV18 and TRBJ1-5 provide the parts outside the CDR3, is NAGVMQNPRHLVRRRGQEARLRCSPMKGHSHVYWYRQLPEEGLKFMVYLQKENIIDESGMPKERFSAEFPKEGPSILRIQQVVRGDSAAYFCASSGGQASNQPQHFGDGTRLSIL.

This clone was observed a single time. V and J are TRBV7-2 and TRBJ2-1; tentatively, D is TRBD2 (5 bases). Germline V gene data show CDR1 as SGHTA and CDR2 as FQGNSA. There are 15 residues in the CDR3. Trimming took 4 bases from V and 2 from J, leaving 12 bases between them. This chain's CDR3 is CASSYRTGTYNEQFF. The DNA for the CDR3 is TGTGCCAGCAGCTATAGGACGGGAACCTACAATGAGCAGTTCTTC.

The chain couples TRBV6-4 to TRBJ2-1, with D perhaps TRBD1 (6 bases). V lost 3 bases and J 2 bases, leaving 11 bases between the germline ends. Germline loops: CDR1 MRHNA, CDR2 SNTAGT. This CDR3 spans 15 amino acids. CDR3 sequence: CASSESRGAYNEQFF. Written as DNA, the CDR3 is TGTGCCAGCAGTGAGTCCAGGGGAGCCTACAATGAGCAGTTCTTC.

J is TRBJ2-7 and V is TRBV5-1; TRBD1 aligns across 11 bases. V lost 1 base to trimming and J lost 12 bases; unmatched junction nucleotides: 9. Germline V gene data show CDR1 as SGHRS and CDR2 as YFSETQ. There are 14 residues in the CDR3. The CDR3 DNA sequence: TGCGCCAGCAGCTTGTCCGGACAGGGGGCATTACCGTACTTC. This codes for CASSLSGQGALPYF.